This T cell receptor beta chain was identified in a study of CD8+ T cells in alopecia areata. The wider study: Treatment of the treated patients consisted of oral tofacitinib, 5 to 10 mg twice daily.

In each case, RNA was isolated and then reverse transcribed into cDNA as the sequencing template. Clones were read by immunoSEQ multiplex PCR, and TCRdb kept only the in-frame ones, dropping some. The table records more than 200,000 clones, around 66% of them present only once. Study results and limitations: Clarity of TCR sharing across patients fell short of that in mice, possibly HLA-related.

Turning to this clone: No antigen is known for it.

Treatment described: oral pan-JAK inhibitor, 5-10 mg twice daily. Germline loops: CDR1 SNHLY, CDR2 FYNNEI. The CDR3 is 14 residues long. Trimming pared 4 bases from V and 9 bases from J, leaving 13 bases between. The specimen comprised CD4+ T cells sorted from blood, sampled at approximately week 44, from a patient treated with tofacitinib. The receptor's source is a human donor with alopecia areata. The chain links TRBV2 to TRBJ1-6, with D tentatively TRBD1 (6 bases). CDR3 sequence (DNA): TGTGCCAGCAGTGCTACAGGGATAGGTTCACCCCTCCACTTT. Residues: CASSATGIGSPLHF.